The entry below gives a single T cell receptor (beta chain) sequence along with its context. This clone's antigen is unknown. Base quality data are lacking; no much larger clone is found one base away. The CDR3 measures 15 amino acids from cysteine to phenylalanine. Of the read, only the CDR3 DNA is kept; its 45 bases are in frame from base 1. Reading the germline V gene gives CDR1 LGHNA and CDR2 YNFKEQ. A distance of 18 bases separates the germline ends of V and J, which lose 5 bases and 7 bases respectively. The approximately 40 donors, aged roughly 6 to 100 years, were systemically healthy Caucasian individuals from Russia. Each donor gave about 10 milliliters of peripheral blood, drawn into EDTA-treated Vacutainer tubes. Ficoll-Paque density-gradient centrifugation was used to isolate PBMCs, with at least 6 million per sample. Trizol reagent was used to extract total RNA from the PBMCs, yielding at least 5 micrograms per sample. For every donor, an aliquot of PBMCs went through flow cytometry to measure the percentages of naive CD45RAhigh/CD27high T cells.

Libraries were prepared through 5' RACE. Data came from an Illumina HiSeq 2500. A second PCR of about 6 to 12 cycles was run with a J-beta primer mix and a sample-barcoded 5' primer. A unique molecular identifier was introduced onto each TCR beta cDNA molecule by a template-switch 5' adaptor carrying 12 random nucleotides. At least 2.5 million CDR3-containing paired-end reads were obtained from each sample. First-strand cDNA synthesis was performed from all RNA using the Mint cDNA synthesis kit, with priming by a TRBC-specific oligonucleotide. All cDNA was treated with uracil-DNA glycosylase and then went through a first 18-cycle PCR with the universal primers M1SS and BC2_uni_R. As for the original processing: For normalization, 1 million high-quality reads were randomly selected from each sample, with every read carrying a distinct molecular identifier. Instead of being binned into consensus sequences, reads that shared molecular identifiers were thrown out. MiTCR, with a Q25 quality threshold and the strictest error-elimination algorithm, was used for CDR3 identification, clonotype clustering and error correction. A nonparametric unseen species model using Euler transformation provided a lower-bound estimate of total TCR beta diversity. TCRdb applied fastp at Q25 and MiXCR to the public reads, then kept only in-frame beta chains. Each CDR3 protein appears once, grouped with its most common genes and DNA. The V and J calls here are based on TCRdb, not the publication. Counted in this sample were fewer than 1.5 million distinct CDR3 sequences; approximately 38% of them appeared once. The ten largest clonotypes hold roughly 8.2% of the sample.

The data are from a study of blood T cells in healthy people across ages (dated by TCRdb to about 2015). Background on the whole study: Template switching captured roughly one uniquely barcoded TCR beta cDNA molecule per two T cells in model experiments. To avoid experimental bias, donors of different ages were randomly spread across the sequencing lanes. Using deep sequencing normalized with unique cDNA molecular identifiers, the study measured how TCR beta repertoire diversity changes with age. Two additional independent replicas of 1 million unique cDNA reads from the same blood draw were analyzed for two donors (one aged 18 to 30 and one aged 80 or older). The donors were divided into four age groups: young (average roughly 17 years), middle-aged (approximately 39), aged (roughly 60) and long-lived (about 80).

The study at large found these results: Observed TCR beta diversity per million T cells fell roughly linearly with age, and a significant reduction was already apparent by age about 38. Observed TCR beta diversity correlated strongly with the percentage of naive T cells measured by flow cytometry. Estimates of total diversity based on one million sequenced T cells were regarded as lower bounds and as underestimates. Because the CMV infection status of the donors was unknown, age-related changes in expanded clonotypes may potentially have been confounded. The long-lived group showed more naive CD4+ T cells, fewer expanded clones and increased TCR diversity than the aged group, suggesting age selection. Conclusive comparison of naive and antigen-experienced compartments was prevented by the profiling of bulk unsorted PBMCs.

The sequence is built from TRBV4-2 and TRBJ2-1; TRBD2 might be the D gene, on 6 matching bases. Sequenced: blood. This TCR derives from a woman under 30 in good health. The CDR3 region: CASSARLVVGNEQFF. The nucleotides read TGTGCCAGCAGCGCCCGACTAGTGGTCGGAAATGAGCAGTTCTTC.